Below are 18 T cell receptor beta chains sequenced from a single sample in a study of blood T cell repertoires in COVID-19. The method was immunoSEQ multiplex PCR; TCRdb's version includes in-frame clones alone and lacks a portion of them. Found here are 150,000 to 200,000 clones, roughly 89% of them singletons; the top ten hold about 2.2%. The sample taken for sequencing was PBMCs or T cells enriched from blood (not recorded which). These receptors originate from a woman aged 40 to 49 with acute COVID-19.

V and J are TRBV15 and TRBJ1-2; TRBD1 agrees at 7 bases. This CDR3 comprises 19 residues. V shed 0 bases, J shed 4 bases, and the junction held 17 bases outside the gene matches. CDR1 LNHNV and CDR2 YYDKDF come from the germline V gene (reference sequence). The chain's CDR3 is CATSRDFSGGQQNLYGYTF. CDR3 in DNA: TGTGCCACCAGCAGAGATTTTTCCGGGGGACAGCAAAACCTCTATGGCTACACCTTC.

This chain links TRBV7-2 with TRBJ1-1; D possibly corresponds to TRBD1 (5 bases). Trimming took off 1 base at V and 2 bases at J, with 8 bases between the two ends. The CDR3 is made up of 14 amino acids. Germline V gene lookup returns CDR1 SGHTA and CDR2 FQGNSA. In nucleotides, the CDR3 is TGTGCCAGCAGCTTAGGACAGCTTAACACTGAAGCTTTCTTT. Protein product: CASSLGQLNTEAFF. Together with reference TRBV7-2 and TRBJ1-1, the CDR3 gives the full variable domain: GAGVSQSPSNKVTEKGKDVELRCDPISGHTALYWYRQSLGQGLEFLIYFQGNSAPDKSGLPSDRFSAERTGGSVSTLTIQRTQQEDSAVYLCASSLGQLNTEAFFGQGTRLTVV.

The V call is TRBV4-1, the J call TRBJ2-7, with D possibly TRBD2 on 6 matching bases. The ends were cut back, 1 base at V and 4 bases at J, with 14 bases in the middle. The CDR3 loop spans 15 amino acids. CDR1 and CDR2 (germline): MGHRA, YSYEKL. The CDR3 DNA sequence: TGCGCCAGCAGCCAAGCCCAGAGTGGAGGGTACGAGCAGTACTTC. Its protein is CASSQAQSGGYEQYF.

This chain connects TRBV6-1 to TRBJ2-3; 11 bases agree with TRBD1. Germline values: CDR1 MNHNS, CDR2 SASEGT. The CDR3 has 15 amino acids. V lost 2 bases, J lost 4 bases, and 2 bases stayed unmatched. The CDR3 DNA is TGTGCCAGCAGTGAACCGGGACAGGGGGCAGATACGCAGTATTTT. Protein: CASSEPGQGADTQYF.

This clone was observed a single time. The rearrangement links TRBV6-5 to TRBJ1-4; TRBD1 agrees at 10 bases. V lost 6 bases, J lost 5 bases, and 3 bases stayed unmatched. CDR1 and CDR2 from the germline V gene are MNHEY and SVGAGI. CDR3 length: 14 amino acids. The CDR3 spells CASSRTGGNEKLFF. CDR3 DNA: TGTGCCAGCAGCAGGACAGGGGGGAATGAAAAACTGTTTTTT.

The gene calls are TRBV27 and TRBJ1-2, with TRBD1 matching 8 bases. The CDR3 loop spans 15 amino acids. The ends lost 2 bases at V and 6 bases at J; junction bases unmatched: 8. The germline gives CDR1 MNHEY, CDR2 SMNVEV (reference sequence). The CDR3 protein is CASSLTEGQGHGYTF. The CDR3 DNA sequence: TGTGCCAGCAGTTTAACGGAAGGACAGGGCCATGGCTACACCTTC.

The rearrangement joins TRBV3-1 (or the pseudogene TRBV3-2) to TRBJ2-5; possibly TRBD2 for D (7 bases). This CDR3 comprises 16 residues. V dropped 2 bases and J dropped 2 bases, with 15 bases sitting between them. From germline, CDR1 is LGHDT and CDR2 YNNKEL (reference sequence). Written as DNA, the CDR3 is TGTGCCAGCAGCCAACCGACGGGGGGCGCACAAGAGACCCAGTACTTC. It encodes CASSQPTGGAQETQYF.

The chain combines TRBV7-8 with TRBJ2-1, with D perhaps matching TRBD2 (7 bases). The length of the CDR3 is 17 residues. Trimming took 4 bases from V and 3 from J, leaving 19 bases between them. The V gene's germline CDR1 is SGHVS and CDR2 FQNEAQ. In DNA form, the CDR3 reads TGTGCCAGCAGCTGGGCCGGGGGGCTAGCCATCTACAATGAGCAGTTCTTC. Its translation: CASSWAGGLAIYNEQFF.

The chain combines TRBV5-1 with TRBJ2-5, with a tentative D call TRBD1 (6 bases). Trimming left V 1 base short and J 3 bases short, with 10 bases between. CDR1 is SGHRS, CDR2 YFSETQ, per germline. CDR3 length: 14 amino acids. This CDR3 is CASSLMDSKETQYF. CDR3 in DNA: TGCGCCAGCAGCTTGATGGACAGTAAAGAGACCCAGTACTTC.

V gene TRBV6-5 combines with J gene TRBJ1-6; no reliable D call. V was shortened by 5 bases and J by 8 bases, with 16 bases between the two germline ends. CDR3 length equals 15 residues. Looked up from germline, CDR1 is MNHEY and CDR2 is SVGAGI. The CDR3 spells CASSPRLGSYSPLHF. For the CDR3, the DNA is TGTGCCAGCAGTCCCCGGTTGGGGAGCTATTCACCCCTCCACTTT.

The chain's CDR3 is CASSSTGSEQFF. The CDR3 nucleotides read TGTGCCAGCAGCTCGACGGGTTCCGAGCAGTTCTTC. The chain links TRBV7-3 to TRBJ2-1; the D is unclear. The V gene's germline CDR1 is SGHTA and CDR2 FQGTGA. Trimming shortened V by 4 bases and J by 10 bases, and 11 bases separated the two germline ends. The CDR3 loop spans 12 amino acids.

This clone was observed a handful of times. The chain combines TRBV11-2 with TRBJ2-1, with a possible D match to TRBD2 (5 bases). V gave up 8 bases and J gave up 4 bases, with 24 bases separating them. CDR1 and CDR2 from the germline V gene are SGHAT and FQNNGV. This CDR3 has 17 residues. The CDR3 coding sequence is TGTGCCAGCCCGCCTAGGGTGACCCCGACTACGTACAATGAGCAGTTCTTC. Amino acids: CASPPRVTPTTYNEQFF.

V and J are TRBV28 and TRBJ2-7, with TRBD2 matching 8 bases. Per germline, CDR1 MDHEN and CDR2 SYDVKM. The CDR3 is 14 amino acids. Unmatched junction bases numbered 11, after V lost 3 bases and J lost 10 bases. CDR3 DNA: TGTGCCAGCAGTTTGACGAGCGGGAGTCGAAAACAGTACTTC. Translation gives CASSLTSGSRKQYF.

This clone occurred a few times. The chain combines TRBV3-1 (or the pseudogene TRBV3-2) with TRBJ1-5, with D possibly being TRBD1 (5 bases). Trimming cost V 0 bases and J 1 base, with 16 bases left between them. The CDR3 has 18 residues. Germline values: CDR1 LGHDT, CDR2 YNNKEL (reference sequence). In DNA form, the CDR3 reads TGTGCCAGCAGCCAAGATCTCCGGGGGACTGTGAGCAATCAGCCCCAGCATTTT. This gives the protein CASSQDLRGTVSNQPQHF.

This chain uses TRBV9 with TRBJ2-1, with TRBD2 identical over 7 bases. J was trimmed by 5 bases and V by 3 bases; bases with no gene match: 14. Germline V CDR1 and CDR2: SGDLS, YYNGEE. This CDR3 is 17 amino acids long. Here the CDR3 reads CASSASILAAINNEQFF. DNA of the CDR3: TGTGCCAGCAGCGCCTCAATTCTAGCGGCGATAAACAATGAGCAGTTCTTC.

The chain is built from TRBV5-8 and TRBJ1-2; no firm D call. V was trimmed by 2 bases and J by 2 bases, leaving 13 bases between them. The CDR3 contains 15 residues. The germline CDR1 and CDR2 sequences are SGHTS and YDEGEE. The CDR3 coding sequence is TGTGCCAGCAGCTTTGGAGGACCCTTAAACTATGGCTACACCTTC. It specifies CASSFGGPLNYGYTF.

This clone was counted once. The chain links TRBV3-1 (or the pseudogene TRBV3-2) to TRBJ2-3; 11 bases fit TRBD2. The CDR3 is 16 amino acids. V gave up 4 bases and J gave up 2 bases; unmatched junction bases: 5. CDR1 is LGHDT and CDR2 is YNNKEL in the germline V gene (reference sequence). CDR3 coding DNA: TGTGCCAGCAGCCTCAGGACTAGCGGGTACACAGATACGCAGTATTTT. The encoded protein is CASSLRTSGYTDTQYF.

In nucleotides, the CDR3 is TGTGCCATCAGTAAAGGGGGGAACACTGAAGCTTTCTTT. Translated, it gives CAISKGGNTEAFF. The gene calls are TRBV10-3 and TRBJ1-1, with D perhaps matching TRBD1 (6 bases). The germline gives CDR1 ENHRY, CDR2 SYGVKD. The CDR3 loop spans 13 amino acids. V lost 5 bases and J 1 base, leaving 8 bases between the germline ends.